These T cell receptor beta chains were read from a single sample in a study of Ad26.COV2.S vaccination and SARS-CoV-2 variants. Here immunoSEQ multiplex PCR was the method, and the copy in TCRdb shows in-frame clones only, minus some. The table includes roughly 320,000 clones, roughly 87% detected once. This specimen was peripheral blood, taken in a trial of Ad26.COV2.S vaccine versus placebo. These receptors were collected from a person aged 18-60 years who received the Ad26.COV2.S COVID-19 vaccine or a placebo. Both conserved end residues are part of each CDR3. The D gene is left open where the match is weak. The size field is filled for only some rows; it gives once, few, many or a size class.

clone_size,v_call,j_call,d_call,cdr3_aa,cdr3_nt
.,TRBV5-1,TRBJ2-2,.,CASSLSRAAGELFF,TGCGCCAGCAGCTTATCGCGGGCAGCCGGGGAGCTGTTTTTT
.,TRBV20-1,TRBJ2-1,.,CSARGDGEQFF,TGCAGTGCTAGAGGTGACGGTGAGCAGTTCTTC
.,TRBV19,TRBJ1-2,.,CASSIGQPNYGYTF,TGTGCCAGTAGTATAGGACAGCCTAACTATGGCTACACCTTC
.,TRBV6-6,TRBJ1-5,.,CASSYLGNQPQHF,TGTGCCAGCAGTTACTTGGGTAATCAGCCCCAGCATTTT
.,TRBV19,TRBJ2-3,.,CASSPGGGFGADTQYF,TGTGCCAGTAGCCCAGGAGGGGGGTTTGGGGCAGATACGCAGTATTTT
.,TRBV19,TRBJ1-2,.,CASSISHSNYGYTF,TGTGCCAGTAGTATAAGTCACAGTAACTATGGCTACACCTTC
once,TRBV4-1,TRBJ2-7,.,CASSPGPQGYEQYF,TGCGCCAGCAGCCCGGGACCCCAGGGGTACGAGCAGTACTTC
.,TRBV10-3,TRBJ1-1,TRBD1,CAITRTGDHTEAFF,TGTGCCATCACCCGGACAGGGGACCATACTGAAGCTTTCTTT
.,TRBV6-2/TRBV6-3,TRBJ2-1,.,CASSYPGSYNEQFF,TGTGCCAGCAGTTATCCGGGATCCTACAATGAGCAGTTCTTC
.,TRBV6-2/TRBV6-3,TRBJ2-7,.,CASSWHDEQYF,TGTGCCAGCAGTTGGCACGACGAGCAGTACTTC
.,TRBV19,TRBJ1-2,.,CASRSFYGDYGYTF,TGTGCCAGTAGGTCCTTTTACGGCGACTATGGCTACACCTTC
.,TRBV21-1,TRBJ2-2,.,CASSKGRTGELFF,TGTGCCAGCAGCAAAGGAAGGACCGGGGAGCTGTTTTTT
.,TRBV3-1/TRBV3-2,TRBJ2-5,TRBD2,CASSQMVGTSLEETQYF,TGTGCCAGCAGCCAGATGGTGGGGACTAGCCTGGAAGAGACCCAGTACTTC
.,TRBV10-3,TRBJ2-2,.,CAISESSRDRNTGELFF,TGTGCCATCAGTGAGAGTTCCAGGGATCGGAACACCGGGGAGCTGTTTTTT
few,TRBV19,TRBJ1-1,.,CASSKGLSSAEAFF,TGTGCCAGTAGTAAGGGGTTATCGTCGGCTGAAGCTTTCTTT
.,TRBV7-3,TRBJ2-1,.,CASSLSGTNNEQFF,TGTGCCAGCAGCTTAAGTGGGACAAACAATGAGCAGTTCTTC
.,TRBV15,TRBJ1-3,TRBD1,CATSRGQGGGNTIYF,TGTGCCACCAGCAGAGGCCAGGGGGGTGGAAACACCATATATTTT